These 3 T cell receptor beta chains share one sample of origin, sequenced in a study of blood T cell repertoires in COVID-19. The data were produced by immunoSEQ multiplex PCR, yet TCRdb's version contains in-frame clones alone and is incomplete. The sample holds some 410,000 clones; around 87% are singletons and the top ten take over 0.9%. The sequenced sample consisted of PBMCs or T cells enriched from blood (not recorded which). These receptors all stem from a woman under 40 with acute COVID-19.

This clone was detected only a few times. The chain recombines TRBV4-1 with TRBJ1-1; 8 bases match TRBD1. This CDR3 has 15 amino acids. Germline CDR1 is MGHRA and CDR2 is YSYEKL. V shed 3 bases, J shed 3 bases, and the junction held 6 bases outside the gene matches. This CDR3 reads CASSQQTGGDTEAFF. CDR3 nucleotides: TGCGCCAGCAGCCAGCAAACAGGGGGGGACACTGAAGCTTTCTTT.

The rearrangement uses TRBV6-5 and TRBJ1-5, with TRBD1 identical over 8 bases. Losses at the gene ends were 4 bases for V and 1 base for J; bases not matched to a gene: 3. CDR1 is MNHEY, CDR2 SVGAGI, per germline. The CDR3 consists of 15 residues. CDR3 DNA sequence: TGTGCCAGCAGTTTGAACAGGGGGAGCAATCAGCCCCAGCATTTT. The encoded protein is CASSLNRGSNQPQHF.

This chain joins TRBV3-1 (or the pseudogene TRBV3-2) and TRBJ1-4; maybe TRBD1 (5 bases). This CDR3 is 14 amino acids long. Per germline, CDR1 LGHDT and CDR2 YNNKEL (reference sequence). V lost 4 bases to trimming and J lost 4 bases, with 10 bases between them. The CDR3, as DNA: TGTGCCAGCAGCCCTCAGGGTTTTAATGAAAAACTGTTTTTT. This sequence encodes CASSPQGFNEKLFF.